These T cell receptor beta chains were read from a single sample in a study of immune evolution from preneoplasia to lung adenocarcinoma. Method: immunoSEQ multiplex PCR; TCRdb's copy keeps in-frame clones and lacks some. The table has some 4,200 clones, 81% seen once. The sequencing input was FFPE adjacent normal lung tissue. These receptors were taken from a person between 70 and 80 years old with lung adenocarcinoma. CDR3s include the opening cysteine and the closing phenylalanine or tryptophan. The D gene is left open where the match is weak. Rows may omit the clone size; those that give it use once, few, many or a size class.

TGCGCCAGCAGCACAGGGGCGCCCGTGAACACTGAAGCTTTCTTT | CASSTGAPVNTEAFF | NA | TRBJ1-1 | TRBD1 | TRBV5-1
TGTGCCAGCTCACCGGCGAAGGGGTTCTTCTACGAGCAGTACTTC | CASSPAKGFFYEQYF | NA | TRBJ2-7 | NA | TRBV18
TGTGCCAGCAGCGTAGGACAGCTGAACACTGAAGCTTTCTTT | CASSVGQLNTEAFF | NA | TRBJ1-1 | NA | TRBV9
TGCGCCAGCAGCCAAGATCAAGACAGGGACCCAGATACGCAGTATTTT | CASSQDQDRDPDTQYF | NA | TRBJ2-3 | TRBD1 | TRBV4-1
TGTGCCAGCAGTCGTGGAGGAGGGCCAAATCAGCCCCAGCATTTT | CASSRGGGPNQPQHF | NA | TRBJ1-5 | NA | TRBV7-8
TGTGCCAGCAGTTTTATTGGGAGGCGGCCCCAGCATTTT | CASSFIGRRPQHF | NA | TRBJ1-5 | NA | TRBV27
TGTGCCTGGACCCGGGAAGTGGACGAGCAGTACTTC | CAWTREVDEQYF | NA | TRBJ2-7 | NA | TRBV30
TGTGCCAGCAGCTTTGAGGGGATGGGAAATTCACCCCTCCACTTT | CASSFEGMGNSPLHF | NA | TRBJ1-6 | NA | TRBV7-9
TGTGCCTGGAGTGTAGGGACAGGGGTAGGGCAGCCCCAGCATTTT | CAWSVGTGVGQPQHF | NA | TRBJ1-5 | TRBD1 | TRBV30
TGTGCCAGCAGTGGGACTGGGCGGGCAGATACGCAGTATTTT | CASSGTGRADTQYF | few | TRBJ2-3 | NA | TRBV6-1
TGTGCCAGTAAGAGAGGAGATACGCAGTATTTT | CASKRGDTQYF | NA | TRBJ2-3 | NA | TRBV19
TGTGCCAGTAGCGACCCACCGGACAGTTATCTGTATGGCTACACCTTC | CASSDPPDSYLYGYTF | NA | TRBJ1-2 | NA | TRBV19
TGTGCCTGGTGGGGCTCGGGACACCTTCAAGAGACCCAGTACTTC | CAWWGSGHLQETQYF | few | TRBJ2-5 | NA | TRBV30
TGCAGCGGTGGGCCTGTGAACACAGATACGCAGTATTTT | CSGGPVNTDTQYF | NA | TRBJ2-3 | NA | TRBV29-1
TGTGCCAGCAGCCCCCAAGGTGAAGGGCAGTACTTC | CASSPQGEGQYF | NA | TRBJ2-7 | NA | TRBV9
TGTGCCAGCAGTGCTAGCGGGGGGGCCAATGAGCAGTTCTTC | CASSASGGANEQFF | NA | TRBJ2-1 | TRBD2 | TRBV6-4
TGTGCCAGCAACCCCGGGACAGGGGGCGATGAGCAGTTCTTC | CASNPGTGGDEQFF | NA | TRBJ2-1 | TRBD1 | TRBV27
TGTGCCAGCAGTGCGGGCGGGGGTTTCGGCAATCAGCCCCAGCATTTT | CASSAGGGFGNQPQHF | once | TRBJ1-5 | NA | TRBV6-1
TGTGCCAGCAGCTTGAATAGGGGGCTGTGGGCTTTCTTT | CASSLNRGLWAFF | NA | TRBJ1-1 | TRBD1 | TRBV5-8
TGTGCCAGCAGCCAAGTTGGGGAGGACGAGCAGTACTTC | CASSQVGEDEQYF | once | TRBJ2-7 | NA | TRBV4-2
TGTGCCAGCAGCCAAGGGTCGGGAGGGCCCTCCGCAGATACGCAGTATTTT | CASSQGSGGPSADTQYF | NA | TRBJ2-3 | TRBD2 | TRBV4-2
TGTGCTAGTGGCCCGGGACACCCGGCCAGGCCTCACGATGGCTACACCTTC | CASGPGHPARPHDGYTF | NA | TRBJ1-2 | NA | TRBV12-5
TGTGCCAGCAGTGCCGCAGGGGCCCTCTCCTACGAGCAGTACTTC | CASSAAGALSYEQYF | NA | TRBJ2-7 | NA | TRBV28
TGTGCCAGCCGTTCCCAGGGAGGGAAGGTAAATACGCAGTATTTT | CASRSQGGKVNTQYF | once | TRBJ2-3 | TRBD2 | TRBV28
TGTGCCTGGAGCCGCGGTATTGGGGAGACCCAGTACTTC | CAWSRGIGETQYF | NA | TRBJ2-5 | NA | TRBV30
TGCAGCGTTGAAGTGAGGGGCAGGGGGCGAGATACGCAGTATTTT | CSVEVRGRGRDTQYF | few | TRBJ2-3 | TRBD1 | TRBV29-1
TGCAGCGTTGCCAGGATCTTGCTCTACGAGCAGTACTTC | CSVARILLYEQYF | NA | TRBJ2-7 | NA | TRBV29-1
TGTGCCAGCAGCGTAGATAACACTGAAGCTTTCTTT | CASSVDNTEAFF | NA | TRBJ1-1 | NA | TRBV9
TGTGCCAGCAGCGCCGTCCCCACCGGGGAGCTGTTTTTT | CASSAVPTGELFF | NA | TRBJ2-2 | NA | TRBV9
TGTGCCAGCAGTTCCCCCGGCGGAGCTAACTATGGCTACACCTTC | CASSSPGGANYGYTF | NA | TRBJ1-2 | NA | TRBV28
TGTGCCAGCAGTTTATTGGCAGGGGGTTCTAAAGATACGCAGTATTTT | CASSLLAGGSKDTQYF | NA | TRBJ2-3 | TRBD1 | TRBV28
TGTGCCAGCACCGCATCATTGCTAGGCTATGGCTACACCTTC | CASTASLLGYGYTF | NA | TRBJ1-2 | NA | TRBV28
TGTGCCAGCAGCTCCAACAGGGGAAGCGTCTACACCTTC | CASSSNRGSVYTF | NA | TRBJ1-2 | TRBD1 | TRBV7-9
TGTGCCAGCTCCTTGGGCAGTACCGGGGAGCTGTTTTTT | CASSLGSTGELFF | NA | TRBJ2-2 | NA | TRBV18
TGTGCCAGCAGCACTCTAGTGGAAATAAAAGCTTTCTTT | CASSTLVEIKAFF | NA | TRBJ1-1 | NA | TRBV7-2
TGTGCCAGCAGTTTCCGGGACGCCGGATACACCGGGGAGCTGTTTTTT | CASSFRDAGYTGELFF | NA | TRBJ2-2 | NA | TRBV28
TGTGCCAGCAGCACTAGCGGGGGCCGTTACAATGAGCAGTTCTTC | CASSTSGGRYNEQFF | NA | TRBJ2-1 | TRBD2 | TRBV7-3
TGTGCCAGCAGCCCCCAGGGTAATCTGTATGGCTACACCTTC | CASSPQGNLYGYTF | few | TRBJ1-2 | NA | TRBV11-1
TGTGCCAGCAGCCCCCTCCAGGGGCCCCAGTACGAGCAGTACTTC | CASSPLQGPQYEQYF | NA | TRBJ2-7 | NA | TRBV11-1
TGTGCCAGCAGCTTGGATGGTCGCTCCTACAATGAGCAGTTCTTC | CASSLDGRSYNEQFF | NA | TRBJ2-1 | NA | TRBV5-4
TGTGCCAGTAGTATAGCGGTAGGGGTTCACACTGAAGCTTTCTTT | CASSIAVGVHTEAFF | NA | TRBJ1-1 | NA | TRBV19
TGCGCCAGCAGCTTACAGACAGCGGGGGCCCACAATGAGCAGTTCTTC | CASSLQTAGAHNEQFF | NA | TRBJ2-1 | TRBD2 | TRBV5-1
TGTGCCAGCAGCTTCTCTAGCGGGGGTTACGATACGCAGTATTTT | CASSFSSGGYDTQYF | NA | TRBJ2-3 | TRBD2 | TRBV7-2
TGTGCCAGCTCGAAGTCCCGAGACGGGATATCTGGGGCCAACGTCCTGACTTTC | CASSKSRDGISGANVLTF | NA | TRBJ2-6 | NA | TRBV18
TGTGCCAGCAGCCACAGCGGGATCCAGTACTTC | CASSHSGIQYF | NA | TRBJ2-7 | TRBD2 | TRBV11-2
TGTGCCAGCAGCTTAGTGGCGGGGATCACCGGGGAGCTGTTTTTT | CASSLVAGITGELFF | NA | TRBJ2-2 | NA | TRBV7-9
TGTGCCTGGAGTCGGCAGGGAAAGTACGAGCAGTACTTC | CAWSRQGKYEQYF | NA | TRBJ2-7 | NA | TRBV30
TGTGCCATCAGTCCGGGGGCGAATCAGCCCCAGCATTTT | CAISPGANQPQHF | NA | TRBJ1-5 | NA | TRBV10-3
TGCGCCAGCAGCGCCGGACAGTTTAGCACAGATACGCAGTATTTT | CASSAGQFSTDTQYF | NA | TRBJ2-3 | NA | TRBV4-1
TGTGCCAGCAGTTCGAAAGGCTGGACACCCCTCCACTTT | CASSSKGWTPLHF | NA | TRBJ1-6 | NA | TRBV6-5
TGTGCCAGCAGCCCTGATCCGAACACTGAAGCTTTCTTT | CASSPDPNTEAFF | NA | TRBJ1-1 | NA | TRBV11-1
TGTGCTAGCAGCTTAGGGATGAGCTCCTACAATGAGCAGTTCTTC | CASSLGMSSYNEQFF | few | TRBJ2-1 | NA | TRBV7-7
TGTGCCTGGAGTGTAAGAACAGGCCCTGGAAACACCATATATTTT | CAWSVRTGPGNTIYF | few | TRBJ1-3 | NA | TRBV30
TGTGCCAGCAGCTTTGGGACAGCGACCTACGAGCAGTACTTC | CASSFGTATYEQYF | few | TRBJ2-7 | TRBD1 | TRBV7-9
TGCGCCAGCAAACCCGGGGGACTATCTAGCACAGATACGCAGTATTTT | CASKPGGLSSTDTQYF | NA | TRBJ2-3 | TRBD2 | TRBV4-3
TGTGCCTGGAGTGTGGGACATCATAATTCACCCCTCCACTTT | CAWSVGHHNSPLHF | few | TRBJ1-6 | NA | TRBV30
TGTGCCAGCTCCTTCTCTGGGGCCAACGTCCTGACTTTC | CASSFSGANVLTF | NA | TRBJ2-6 | NA | TRBV7-9
TGTGCCAGCAGTAGGGACACTGATAATTCACCCCTCCACTTT | CASSRDTDNSPLHF | NA | TRBJ1-6 | NA | TRBV28
TGTGCCAGCAGCCTGGGGACTAGCGGCTCCTACGAGCAGTACTTC | CASSLGTSGSYEQYF | NA | TRBJ2-7 | TRBD2 | TRBV5-4
TGTGCCAGCAGTGAAACCCGGGACATCGGGGAGCTGTTTTTT | CASSETRDIGELFF | NA | TRBJ2-2 | NA | TRBV6-1